The rows below give T cell receptor beta chains drawn from one sample of a study of T-cell memory formation after mild COVID-19. In TCRdb, the 5' RACE reads were re-called with MiXCR into one record per CDR3 protein. The table has roughly 150,000 distinct CDR3 sequences, under 15% seen once. The sample was PBMCs or a T cell subset sorted from them (not recorded which). The origin of the receptors is a young man who had mild COVID-19 (a few samples of this study predate the infection). Cell type and time point are not known. Both conserved end residues are part of each CDR3. Each record gives: V gene, J gene, clone size, D gene, CDR3 DNA, CDR3 protein. The D gene is left open where the match is weak. Rows give clone size only sometimes, using once, few, many, or a class for an expanded clone.

>TRBV5-1|TRBJ2-7|few|TRBD1
TGCGCCAGCAGCTTGGGACCGACAGGGTACTCCGAGCAGTACTTC
CASSLGPTGYSEQYF
>TRBV5-5|TRBJ2-6|NA|NA
TGTGCCAGCAGCTTTACATACTCTGGGGCCAACGTCCTGACTTTC
CASSFTYSGANVLTF
>TRBV19|TRBJ2-7|NA|NA
TGTGCCAGTAGTGTGCAGGGATGGGGGCTCGAGCAGTACTTC
CASSVQGWGLEQYF
>TRBV4-3|TRBJ1-2|few|NA
TGCGCCAGCAGCCAAGAACGGCGGGGCGGCTACACCTTC
CASSQERRGGYTF
>TRBV20-1|TRBJ2-1|few|NA
TGCAGTGCTAGAGATTACATCAGGCAGGTTGAGCAGTTCTTC
CSARDYIRQVEQFF
>TRBV29-1|TRBJ1-5|few|TRBD1
TGCAGCGTTGCACAGGGGGCTCAGCCCCAGCATTTT
CSVAQGAQPQHF
>TRBV7-2|TRBJ1-6|NA|TRBD1
TGTGCCAGCAGCTTAGGCAATCCGGGACAGGCTAATTCACCCCTCCACTTT
CASSLGNPGQANSPLHF
>TRBV20-1|TRBJ1-5|many|TRBD1
TGCAGTGCACAGGGGGGCAATCAGCCCCAGCATTTT
CSAQGGNQPQHF
>TRBV9|TRBJ2-3|many|TRBD2
TGTGCCAGCAGCGTAGGACTAGCGGGTGGGAGCACAGATACGCAGTATTTT
CASSVGLAGGSTDTQYF
>TRBV10-3|TRBJ2-3|many|NA
TGTGCCATCAGTTTCGGGGCTGGCGCAGATACGCAGTATTTT
CAISFGAGADTQYF
>TRBV3-1|TRBJ1-5|NA|NA
TGTGCCAGCAGCCAAGACTACAGGGCGGATCAGCCCCAGCATTTT
CASSQDYRADQPQHF
>TRBV20-1|TRBJ2-1|NA|NA
TGCAGTGCTAGAGATCGGCTAGATTACTACAATGAGCAGTTCTTC
CSARDRLDYYNEQFF
>TRBV7-6|TRBJ2-1|NA|TRBD2
TGTGCCAGCAGCTTAGAAGTAGCGGGGCGCTACAATGAGCAGTTCTTC
CASSLEVAGRYNEQFF
>TRBV3-1|TRBJ1-1|few|TRBD1
TGTGCCAGCAGCCAAGACATGACAGGGGCAGAAGCTTTCTTT
CASSQDMTGAEAFF
>TRBV10-2|TRBJ2-4|NA|TRBD2
TGCGCCAGCAGTGACCTCCACGGACTAGCGGGGGGCGCCAAAAACATTCAGTACTTC
CASSDLHGLAGGAKNIQYF
>TRBV16|TRBJ2-7|NA|NA
TGTGCCAGCAGCCCGGCATCCTACGAGCAGTACTTC
CASSPASYEQYF
>TRBV2|TRBJ2-2|many|TRBD2
TGTGCCAGCTCCAGCGGGGGGTACACCGGGGAGCTGTTTTTT
CASSSGGYTGELFF
>TRBV9|TRBJ1-4|few|NA
TGTGCCAGCAGCGGTCCCGGGGAAAAACTGTTTTTT
CASSGPGEKLFF
>TRBV6-1|TRBJ2-7|NA|NA
TGTGCCAGCGGGGACTCAGACGAGCAGTACTTC
CASGDSDEQYF
>TRBV7-8|TRBJ1-4|few|NA
TGTGCCAGCAGCCCTGTCCGAGGGGGAGGTGAAAAACTGTTTTTT
CASSPVRGGGEKLFF
>TRBV6-2/TRBV6-3|TRBJ2-2|NA|NA
TGTGCCAGCAGTTACTACTCGGGGACCGGGGAGCTGTTTTTT
CASSYYSGTGELFF
>TRBV7-2|TRBJ1-5|few|TRBD1
TGTGCCAGCAGCTTACTAGGGACAGGGGCCAAACATCAGCCCCAGCATTTT
CASSLLGTGAKHQPQHF
>TRBV7-2|TRBJ2-2|few|NA
TGTGCCAGCAGCCAACAAGTCGCGAACACCGGGGAGCTGTTTTTT
CASSQQVANTGELFF
>TRBV11-1|TRBJ1-1|few|NA
TGTGCCAGCCGACTAGATATTGGACCGTCCGCTGAAGCTTTCTTT
CASRLDIGPSAEAFF
>TRBV20-1|TRBJ1-2|NA|NA
TGCAGTGCTAGGTCTGGGAACTATGGCTACACCTTC
CSARSGNYGYTF
>TRBV7-9|TRBJ1-2|few|NA
TGTGCCAGCAGCTTAAGAACAGCTGGCTACACCTTC
CASSLRTAGYTF
>TRBV5-1|TRBJ1-1|once|NA
TGCGCCAGCAGCTCATCTGACACGTTGAACACTGAAGCTTTCTTT
CASSSSDTLNTEAFF
>TRBV6-2/TRBV6-3|TRBJ2-4|NA|NA
TGTGCCAGCAGACGAGTGACAGGAGCGAAAAACATTCAGTACTTC
CASRRVTGAKNIQYF
>TRBV12-3/TRBV12-4|TRBJ1-5|NA|NA
TGTGCCAGCAGTTTAGTTCCAGGGTACAATCAGCCCCAGCATTTT
CASSLVPGYNQPQHF
>TRBV7-2|TRBJ2-7|NA|NA
TGTGCCAGCAGATTAGAAAGGGGGTACAACTACGAGCAGTACTTC
CASRLERGYNYEQYF
>TRBV7-2|TRBJ1-2|NA|NA
TGTGCCAGCAGCAAGGACAGAACATATGGCTACACCTTC
CASSKDRTYGYTF
>TRBV3-1|TRBJ1-6|NA|TRBD1
TGTGCCAGCAGCCAATTTACAGGGGTAGCGAATTCACCCCTCCACTTT
CASSQFTGVANSPLHF
>TRBV5-1|TRBJ2-3|NA|NA
TGCGCCAGCAGGCCCAGCGGGCTCACAGATACGCAGTATTTT
CASRPSGLTDTQYF
>TRBV20-1|TRBJ1-5|NA|NA
TGCAGTGCTAGAGCGACGCAGAGCAATCAGCCCCAGCATTTT
CSARATQSNQPQHF
>TRBV5-1|TRBJ1-1|NA|TRBD1
TGCGCCAGCAGCGGACGGACAGGGAGTGGAGCTGAAGCTTTCTTT
CASSGRTGSGAEAFF
>TRBV7-9|TRBJ1-4|NA|NA
TGTGCCAGCAGCCCTCAGGGAGTCTTCGCAACTAATGAAAAACTGTTTTTT
CASSPQGVFATNEKLFF
>TRBV4-3|TRBJ2-3|NA|NA
TGCGCCAGCAGCCAAGAGGGCAGCCGAGATACGCAGTATTTT
CASSQEGSRDTQYF
>TRBV29-1|TRBJ1-5|few|TRBD1
TGCAGCGCCCGGACAGGGAATAGCAATCAGCCCCAGCATTTT
CSARTGNSNQPQHF